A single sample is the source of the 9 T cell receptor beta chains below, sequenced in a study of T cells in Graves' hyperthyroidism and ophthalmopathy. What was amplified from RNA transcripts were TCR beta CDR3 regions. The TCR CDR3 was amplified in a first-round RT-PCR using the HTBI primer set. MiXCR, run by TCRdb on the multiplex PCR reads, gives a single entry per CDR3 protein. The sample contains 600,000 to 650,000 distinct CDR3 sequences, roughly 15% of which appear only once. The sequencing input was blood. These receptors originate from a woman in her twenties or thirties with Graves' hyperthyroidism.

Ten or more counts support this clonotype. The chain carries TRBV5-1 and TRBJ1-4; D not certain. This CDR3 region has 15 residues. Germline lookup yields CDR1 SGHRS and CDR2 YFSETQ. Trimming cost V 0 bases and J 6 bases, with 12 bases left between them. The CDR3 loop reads CASSLGAREYEKLFF. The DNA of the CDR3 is TGCGCCAGCAGCTTGGGCGCTAGAGAATATGAAAAACTGTTTTTT.

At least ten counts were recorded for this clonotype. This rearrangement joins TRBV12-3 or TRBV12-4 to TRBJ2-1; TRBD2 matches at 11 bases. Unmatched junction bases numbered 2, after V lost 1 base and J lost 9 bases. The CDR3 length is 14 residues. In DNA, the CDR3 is TGTGCCAGCAGTTTAGTAGCGGGAGGGCCTGAGCAGTTCTTC. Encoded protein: CASSLVAGGPEQFF.

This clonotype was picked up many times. The DNA for the CDR3 is TGTGCCAGCAGCCCACGACAGGGGGCGAGGGAGCAGTACTTC. It translates to CASSPRQGAREQYF. V gene TRBV11-2 combines with J gene TRBJ2-7; 10 nucleotides match TRBD1. This CDR3 has 14 residues. V lost 5 bases to trimming and J lost 7 bases; unmatched junction nucleotides: 8. Germline lookup yields CDR1 SGHAT and CDR2 FQNNGV. The whole variable domain, remainder taken from reference TRBV11-2 and TRBJ2-7, is EAGVAQSPRYKIIEKRQSVAFWCNPISGHATLYWYQQILGQGPKLLIQFQNNGVVDDSQLPKDRFSAERLKGVDSTLKIQPAKLEDSAVYLCASSPRQGAREQYFGPGTRLTVT.

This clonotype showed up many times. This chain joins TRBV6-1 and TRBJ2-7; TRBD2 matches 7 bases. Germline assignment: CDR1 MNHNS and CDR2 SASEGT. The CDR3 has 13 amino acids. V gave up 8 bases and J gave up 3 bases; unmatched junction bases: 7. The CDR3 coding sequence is TGTGCCAGCCAACCTAGCGGAAACTACGAGCAGTACTTC. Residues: CASQPSGNYEQYF.

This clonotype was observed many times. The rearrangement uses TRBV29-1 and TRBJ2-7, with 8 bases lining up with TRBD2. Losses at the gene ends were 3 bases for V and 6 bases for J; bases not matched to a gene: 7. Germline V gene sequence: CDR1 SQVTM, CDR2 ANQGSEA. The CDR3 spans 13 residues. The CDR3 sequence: CSVDGGGLGEQYF. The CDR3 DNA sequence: TGCAGCGTTGACGGGGGGGGATTGGGCGAGCAGTACTTC.

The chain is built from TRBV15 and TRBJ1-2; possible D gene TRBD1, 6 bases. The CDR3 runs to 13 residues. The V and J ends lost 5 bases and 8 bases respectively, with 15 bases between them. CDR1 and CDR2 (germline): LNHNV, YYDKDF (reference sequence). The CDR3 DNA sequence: TGTGCCACCAGCGGAGGGGGGGCTGGGGGCTACACCTTC. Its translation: CATSGGGAGGYTF.

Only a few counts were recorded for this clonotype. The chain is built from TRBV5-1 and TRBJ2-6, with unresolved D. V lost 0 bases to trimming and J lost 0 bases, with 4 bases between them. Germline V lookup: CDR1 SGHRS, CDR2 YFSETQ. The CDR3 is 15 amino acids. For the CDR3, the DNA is TGCGCCAGCAGCTTGGATATCTCTGGGGCCAACGTCCTGACTTTC. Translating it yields CASSLDISGANVLTF.

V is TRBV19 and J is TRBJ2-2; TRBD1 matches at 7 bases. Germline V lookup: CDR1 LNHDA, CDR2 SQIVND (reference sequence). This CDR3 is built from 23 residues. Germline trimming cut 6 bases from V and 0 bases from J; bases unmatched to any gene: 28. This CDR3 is CASRSNHLGDSVLELPNTGELFF. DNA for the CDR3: TGTGCCAGTAGGTCAAATCATTTGGGGGACAGCGTACTAGAACTACCGAACACCGGGGAGCTGTTTTTT.

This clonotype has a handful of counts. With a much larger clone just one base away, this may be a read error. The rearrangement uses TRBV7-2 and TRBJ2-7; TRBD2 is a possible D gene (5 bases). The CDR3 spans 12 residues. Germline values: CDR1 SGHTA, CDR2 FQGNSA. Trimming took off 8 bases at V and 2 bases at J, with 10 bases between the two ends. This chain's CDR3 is CASSRVTYEQYF. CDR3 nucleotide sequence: TGTGCCAGCTCGCGGGTCACCTACGAGCAGTACTTC.